The source of this T cell receptor beta chain is a study of cytomegalovirus exposure and HLA in healthy donors. General observations from the study: The classifier reportedly diagnosed cytomegalovirus status with high specificity and sensitivity. In an earlier analysis, about 87% or about 30%: the productive usage of most TCR beta V segments. Among CMV-associated TCR beta chains, most appeared HLA-restricted in a later analysis. Most TCR sequences were rare, but some public TCRs occurred in many donors.

On this clone itself: Its antigen is unknown.

PCR amplification relied on 60 Vbeta primers (plus 13 Jbeta primers). Assay used: immunoSEQ multiplex PCR; TCRdb lists only in-frame clones, some missing. The table includes 87,000 or so clones, about 76% detected once. This CDR3 has 14 amino acids. CDR1 is LNHDA, CDR2 SQIVND, per germline (reference sequence). The ends lost 10 bases at V and 5 bases at J; junction bases unmatched: 13. This sequence originates from a woman in her thirties or forties in good health and CMV-seronegative. Sequenced material: PBMCs. This sequence joins TRBV19 and TRBJ2-5; 7 bases match TRBD2. CDR3 protein: CAIRIGGYAETQYF. The CDR3 nucleotides are TGTGCCATTCGCATCGGGGGGTATGCGGAGACCCAGTACTTC.